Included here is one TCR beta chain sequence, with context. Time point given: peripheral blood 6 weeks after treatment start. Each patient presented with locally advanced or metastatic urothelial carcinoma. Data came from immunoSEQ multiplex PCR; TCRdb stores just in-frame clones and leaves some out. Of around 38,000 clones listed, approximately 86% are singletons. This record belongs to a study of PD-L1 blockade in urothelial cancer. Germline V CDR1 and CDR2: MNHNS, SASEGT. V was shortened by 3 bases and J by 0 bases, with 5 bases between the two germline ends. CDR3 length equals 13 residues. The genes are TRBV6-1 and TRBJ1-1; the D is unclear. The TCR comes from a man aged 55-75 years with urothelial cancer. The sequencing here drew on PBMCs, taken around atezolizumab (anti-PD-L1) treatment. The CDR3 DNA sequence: TGTGCCAGCAGTGATACGGTGAACACTGAAGCTTTCTTT. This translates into CASSDTVNTEAFF.